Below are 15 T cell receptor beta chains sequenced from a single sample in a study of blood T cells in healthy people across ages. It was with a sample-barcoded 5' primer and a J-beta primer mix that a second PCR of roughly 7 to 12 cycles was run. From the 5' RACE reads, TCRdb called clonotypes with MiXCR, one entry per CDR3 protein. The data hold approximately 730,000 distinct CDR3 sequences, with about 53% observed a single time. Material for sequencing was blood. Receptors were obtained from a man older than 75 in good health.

CDR3 nucleotides: TGTGCCAGCACCAGGGGGGTATGGGAGACCCAGTACTTC. This codes for CASTRGVWETQYF. This sequence joins TRBV2 and TRBJ2-5, with D possibly TRBD1 on 7 matching bases. The V gene lost 7 bases and the J gene lost 5 bases, with 14 bases spanning the gap. The germline V gene encodes CDR1 SNHLY and CDR2 FYNNEI. This CDR3 is built from 13 residues.

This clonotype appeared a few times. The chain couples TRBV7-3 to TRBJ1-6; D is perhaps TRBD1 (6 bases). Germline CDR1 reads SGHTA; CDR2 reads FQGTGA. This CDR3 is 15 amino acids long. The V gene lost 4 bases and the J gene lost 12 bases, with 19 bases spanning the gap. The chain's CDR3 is CASSSTGQPWEPLHF. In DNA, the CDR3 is TGTGCCAGCAGCTCTACGGGACAACCGTGGGAACCCCTCCACTTT.

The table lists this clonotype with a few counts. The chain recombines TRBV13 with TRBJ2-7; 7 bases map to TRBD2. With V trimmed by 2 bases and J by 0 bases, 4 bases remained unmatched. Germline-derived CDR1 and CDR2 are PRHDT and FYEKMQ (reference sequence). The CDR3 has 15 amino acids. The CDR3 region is CASSLSGTTSYEQYF. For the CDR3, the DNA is TGTGCCAGCAGCTTAAGCGGGACTACCTCCTACGAGCAGTACTTC.

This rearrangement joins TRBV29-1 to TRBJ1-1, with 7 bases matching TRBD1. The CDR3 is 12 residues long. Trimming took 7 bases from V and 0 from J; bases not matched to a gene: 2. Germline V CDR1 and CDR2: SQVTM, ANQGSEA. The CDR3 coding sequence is TGCAGCGAGGGACAGCTGAACACTGAAGCTTTCTTT. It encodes CSEGQLNTEAFF.

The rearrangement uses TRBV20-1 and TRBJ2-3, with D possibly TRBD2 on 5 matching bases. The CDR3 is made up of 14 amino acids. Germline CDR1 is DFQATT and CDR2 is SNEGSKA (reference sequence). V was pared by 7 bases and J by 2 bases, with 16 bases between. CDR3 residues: CSVTGLAFTDTQYF. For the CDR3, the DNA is TGCAGTGTGACGGGTCTAGCTTTCACAGATACGCAGTATTTT.

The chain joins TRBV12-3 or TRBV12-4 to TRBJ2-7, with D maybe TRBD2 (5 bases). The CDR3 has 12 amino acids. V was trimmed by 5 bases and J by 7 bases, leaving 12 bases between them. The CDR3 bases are TGTGCCAGCAGTCTCGCCCCGGGGGAGCAGTACTTC. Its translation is CASSLAPGEQYF.

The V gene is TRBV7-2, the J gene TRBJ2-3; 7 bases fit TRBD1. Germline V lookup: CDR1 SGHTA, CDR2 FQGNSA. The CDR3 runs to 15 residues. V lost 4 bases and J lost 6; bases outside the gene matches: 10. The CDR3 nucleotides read TGTGCCAGCAGCTCTAGGGACAGTCCATTGGATACGCAGTATTTT. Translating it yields CASSSRDSPLDTQYF.

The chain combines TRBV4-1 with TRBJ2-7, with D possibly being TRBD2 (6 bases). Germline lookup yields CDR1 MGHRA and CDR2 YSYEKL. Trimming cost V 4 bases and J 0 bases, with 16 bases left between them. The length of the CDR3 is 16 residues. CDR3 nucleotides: TGCGCCAGCAGCCGTCTACTAGCCCAGCTCTCCTACGAGCAGTACTTC. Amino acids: CASSRLLAQLSYEQYF.

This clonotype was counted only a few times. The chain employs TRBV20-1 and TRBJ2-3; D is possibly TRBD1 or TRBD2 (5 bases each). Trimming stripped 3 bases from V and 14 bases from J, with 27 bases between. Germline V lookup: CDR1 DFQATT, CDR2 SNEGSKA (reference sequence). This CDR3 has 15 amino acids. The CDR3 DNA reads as TGCAGTGCTAGTTATTCTGGGACCCTGCACAGATACGCGTATTTT. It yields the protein CSASYSGTLHRYAYF.

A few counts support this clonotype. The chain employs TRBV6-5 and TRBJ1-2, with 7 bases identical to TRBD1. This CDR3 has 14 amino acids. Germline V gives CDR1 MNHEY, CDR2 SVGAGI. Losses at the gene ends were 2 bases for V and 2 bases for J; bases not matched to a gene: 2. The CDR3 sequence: CASSYRDRNYGYTF. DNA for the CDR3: TGTGCCAGCAGTTACCGGGACAGAAACTATGGCTACACCTTC.

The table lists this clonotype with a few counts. The CDR3 DNA is TGCGCCAGCAGCCCTCCAGGTTTTATCTCCTACGAGCAGTACTTC. Amino acid sequence: CASSPPGFISYEQYF. The chain is built from TRBV4-1 and TRBJ2-7; no firm D call. Between the trimmed V and J ends, which lost 4 bases and 0 bases, there was a span of 13 bases. The CDR3 is made up of 15 amino acids. Germline lookup yields CDR1 MGHRA and CDR2 YSYEKL.

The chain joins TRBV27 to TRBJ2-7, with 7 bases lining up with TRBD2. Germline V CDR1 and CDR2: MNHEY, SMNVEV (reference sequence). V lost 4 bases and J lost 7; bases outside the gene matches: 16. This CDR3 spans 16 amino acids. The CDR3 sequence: CASSSLVTSALGEQYF. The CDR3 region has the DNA TGTGCCAGCAGTTCCCTGGTAACTAGCGCTCTAGGGGAGCAGTACTTC.

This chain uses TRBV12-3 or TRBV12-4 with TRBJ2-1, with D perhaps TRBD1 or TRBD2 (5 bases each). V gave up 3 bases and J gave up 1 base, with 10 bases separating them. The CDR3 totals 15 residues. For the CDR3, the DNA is TGTGCCAGCAGTTTTGGGGGAAAGTCCTACAATGAGCAGTTCTTC. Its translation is CASSFGGKSYNEQFF.

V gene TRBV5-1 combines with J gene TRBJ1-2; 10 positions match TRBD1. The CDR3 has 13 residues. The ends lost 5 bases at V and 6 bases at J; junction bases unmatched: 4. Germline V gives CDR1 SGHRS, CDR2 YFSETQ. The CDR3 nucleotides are TGCGCCAGCAGTGGACAGGGGGGAAATGGCTACACCTTC. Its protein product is CASSGQGGNGYTF.

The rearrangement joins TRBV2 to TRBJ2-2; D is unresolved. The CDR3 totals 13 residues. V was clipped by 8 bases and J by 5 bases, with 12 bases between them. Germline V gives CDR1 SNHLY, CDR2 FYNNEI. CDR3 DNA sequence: TGTGCCAGCCGGAATGTGGAGACCGGGGAGCTGTTTTTT. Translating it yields CASRNVETGELFF.